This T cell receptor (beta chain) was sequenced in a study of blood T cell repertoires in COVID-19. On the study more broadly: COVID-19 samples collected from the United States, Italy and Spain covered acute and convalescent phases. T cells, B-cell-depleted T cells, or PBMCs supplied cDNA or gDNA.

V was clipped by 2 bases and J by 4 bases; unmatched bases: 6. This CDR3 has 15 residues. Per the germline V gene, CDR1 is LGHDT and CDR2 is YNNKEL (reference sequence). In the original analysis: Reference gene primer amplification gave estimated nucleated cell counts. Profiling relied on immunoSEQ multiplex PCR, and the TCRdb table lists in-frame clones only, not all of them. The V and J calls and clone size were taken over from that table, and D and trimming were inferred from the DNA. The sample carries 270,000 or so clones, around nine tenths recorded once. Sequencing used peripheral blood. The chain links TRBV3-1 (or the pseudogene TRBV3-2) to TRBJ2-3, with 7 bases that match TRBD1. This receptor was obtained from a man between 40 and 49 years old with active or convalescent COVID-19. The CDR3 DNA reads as TGTGCCAGCAGCCAATCGACAGGGTTGTCAGATACGCAGTATTTT. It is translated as CASSQSTGLSDTQYF.